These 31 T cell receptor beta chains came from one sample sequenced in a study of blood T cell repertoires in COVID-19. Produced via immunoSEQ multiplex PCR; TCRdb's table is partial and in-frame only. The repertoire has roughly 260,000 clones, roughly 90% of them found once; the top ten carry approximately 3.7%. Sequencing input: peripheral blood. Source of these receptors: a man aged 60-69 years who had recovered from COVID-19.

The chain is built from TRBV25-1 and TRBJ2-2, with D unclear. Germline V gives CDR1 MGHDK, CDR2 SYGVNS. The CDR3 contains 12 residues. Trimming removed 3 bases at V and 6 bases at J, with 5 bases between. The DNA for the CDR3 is TGTGCCAGCAGTGATCTGTCCGGGGAGCTGTTTTTT. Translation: CASSDLSGELFF.

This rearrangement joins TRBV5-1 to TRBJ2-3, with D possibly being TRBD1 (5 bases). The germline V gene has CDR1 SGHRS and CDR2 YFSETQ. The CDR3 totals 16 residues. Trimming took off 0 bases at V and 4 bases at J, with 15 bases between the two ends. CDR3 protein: CASSLGGSRRADTQYF. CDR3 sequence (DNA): TGCGCCAGCAGCTTGGGGGGCTCCCGTAGGGCAGATACGCAGTATTTT.

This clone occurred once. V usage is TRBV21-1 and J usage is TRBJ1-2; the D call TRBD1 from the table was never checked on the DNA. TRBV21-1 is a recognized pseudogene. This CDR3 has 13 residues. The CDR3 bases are TGTGCCAGCAGCATCAGACAGGGAAGTTACTACACCTTC. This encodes CASSIRQGSYYTF.

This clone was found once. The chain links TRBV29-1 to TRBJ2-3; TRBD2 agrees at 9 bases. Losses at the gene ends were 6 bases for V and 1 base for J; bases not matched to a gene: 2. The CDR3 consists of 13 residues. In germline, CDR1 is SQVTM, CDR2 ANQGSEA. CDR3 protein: CSVRGGGTDTQYF. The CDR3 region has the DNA TGCAGCGTGCGGGGGGGTGGCACAGATACGCAGTATTTT.

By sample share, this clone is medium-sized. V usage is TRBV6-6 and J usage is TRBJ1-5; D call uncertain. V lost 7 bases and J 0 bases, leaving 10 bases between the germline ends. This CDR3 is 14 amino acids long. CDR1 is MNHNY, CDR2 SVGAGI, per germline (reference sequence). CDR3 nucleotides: TGTGCCAGCAAACAGCTACATAGCAATCAGCCCCAGCATTTT. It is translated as CASKQLHSNQPQHF.

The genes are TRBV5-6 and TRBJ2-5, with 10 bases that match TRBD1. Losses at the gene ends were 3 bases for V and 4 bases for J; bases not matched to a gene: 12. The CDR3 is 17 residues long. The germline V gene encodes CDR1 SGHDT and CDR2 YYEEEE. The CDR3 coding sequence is TGTGCCAGCAGCTCCGATTACCTCGGGGACAGGGGAGAGACCCAGTACTTC. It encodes CASSSDYLGDRGETQYF. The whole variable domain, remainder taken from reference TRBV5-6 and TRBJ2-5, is DAGVTQSPTHLIKTRGQQVTLRCSPKSGHDTVSWYQQALGQGPQFIFQYYEEEERQRGNFPDRFSGHQFPNYSSELNVNALLLGDSALYLCASSSDYLGDRGETQYFGPGTRLLVL.

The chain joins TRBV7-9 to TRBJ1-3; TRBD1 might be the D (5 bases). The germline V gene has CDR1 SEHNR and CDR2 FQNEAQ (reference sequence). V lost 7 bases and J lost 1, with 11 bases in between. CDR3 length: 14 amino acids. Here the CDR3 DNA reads TGTGCCAGCACCGACAGCCCATCTGGAAACACCATATATTTT. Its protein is CASTDSPSGNTIYF.

The CDR3 reads CASRGGHTDTQYF. The CDR3 nucleotides are TGCGCCAGCCGCGGAGGGCACACAGATACGCAGTATTTT. The chain combines TRBV5-1 with TRBJ2-3; TRBD2 is a possible D gene (6 bases). The CDR3 loop spans 13 amino acids. The germline V gene encodes CDR1 SGHRS and CDR2 YFSETQ. The ends were cut back, 7 bases at V and 2 bases at J, with 11 bases in the middle.

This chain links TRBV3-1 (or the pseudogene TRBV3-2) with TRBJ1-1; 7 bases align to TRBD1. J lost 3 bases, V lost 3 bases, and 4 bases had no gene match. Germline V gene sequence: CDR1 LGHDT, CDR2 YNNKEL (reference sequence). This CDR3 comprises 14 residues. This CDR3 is CASSQNDRDTEAFF. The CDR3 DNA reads TGTGCCAGCAGCCAGAACGACAGGGACACTGAAGCTTTCTTT.

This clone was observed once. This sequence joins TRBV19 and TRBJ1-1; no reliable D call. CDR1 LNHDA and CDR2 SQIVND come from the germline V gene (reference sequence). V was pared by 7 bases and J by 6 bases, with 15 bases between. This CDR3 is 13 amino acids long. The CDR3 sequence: CASTLYPRAEAFF. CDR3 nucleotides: TGTGCCAGTACCCTCTACCCCCGGGCTGAAGCTTTCTTT.

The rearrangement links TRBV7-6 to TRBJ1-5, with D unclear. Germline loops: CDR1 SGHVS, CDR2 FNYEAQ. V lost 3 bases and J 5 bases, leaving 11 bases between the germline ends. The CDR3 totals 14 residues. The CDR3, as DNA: TGTGCCAGCAGCTTGGGCAGCAATGATCAGCCCCAGCATTTT. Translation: CASSLGSNDQPQHF.

In DNA, the CDR3 is TGTGCCAGCTCACGAGGACAGGGGCTGACAGATACGCAGTATTTT. This sequence encodes CASSRGQGLTDTQYF. V and J are TRBV18 and TRBJ2-3; the match to TRBD1 covers 9 bases. This CDR3 is 15 amino acids long. Germline CDR1 reads KGHSH; CDR2 reads LQKENI. Unmatched junction bases numbered 5, after V lost 4 bases and J lost 3 bases.

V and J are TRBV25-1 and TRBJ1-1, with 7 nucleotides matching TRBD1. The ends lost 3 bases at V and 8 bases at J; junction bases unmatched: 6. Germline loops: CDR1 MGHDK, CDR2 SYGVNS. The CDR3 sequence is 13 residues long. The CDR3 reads CASSDAGQHEAFF. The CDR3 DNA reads TGTGCCAGCAGTGACGCGGGACAGCACGAAGCTTTCTTT.

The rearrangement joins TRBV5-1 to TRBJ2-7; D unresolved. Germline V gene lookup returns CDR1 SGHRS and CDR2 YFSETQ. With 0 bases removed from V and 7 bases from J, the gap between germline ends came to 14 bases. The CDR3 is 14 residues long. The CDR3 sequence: CASSLEALVDEQYF. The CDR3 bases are TGCGCCAGCAGCTTGGAGGCTCTAGTAGATGAGCAGTACTTC. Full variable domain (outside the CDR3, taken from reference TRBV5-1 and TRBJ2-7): KAGVTQTPRYLIKTRGQQVTLSCSPISGHRSVSWYQQTPGQGLQFLFEYFSETQRNKGNFPGRFSGRQFSNSRSEMNVSTLELGDSALYLCASSLEALVDEQYFGPGTRLTVT.

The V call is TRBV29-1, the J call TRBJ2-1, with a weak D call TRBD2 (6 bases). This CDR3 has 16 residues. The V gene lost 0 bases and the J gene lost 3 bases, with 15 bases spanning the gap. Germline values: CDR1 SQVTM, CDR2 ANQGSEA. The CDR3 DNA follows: TGCAGCGTTGAAGACGGGGCTAGCGACCGCTACAATGAGCAGTTCTTC. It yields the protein CSVEDGASDRYNEQFF.

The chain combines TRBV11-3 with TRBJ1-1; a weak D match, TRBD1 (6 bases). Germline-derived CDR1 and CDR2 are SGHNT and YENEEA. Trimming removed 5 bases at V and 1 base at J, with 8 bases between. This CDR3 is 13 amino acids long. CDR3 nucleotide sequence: TGTGCCAGCAGCGGGGGCCCGAACACTGAAGCTTTCTTT. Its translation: CASSGGPNTEAFF.

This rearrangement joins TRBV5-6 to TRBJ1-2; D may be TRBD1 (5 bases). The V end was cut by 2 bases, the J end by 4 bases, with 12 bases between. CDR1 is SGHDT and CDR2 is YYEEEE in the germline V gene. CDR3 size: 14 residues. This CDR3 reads CASSFSGLGYGYTF. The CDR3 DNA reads TGTGCCAGCAGCTTTTCAGGGTTGGGCTATGGCTACACCTTC.

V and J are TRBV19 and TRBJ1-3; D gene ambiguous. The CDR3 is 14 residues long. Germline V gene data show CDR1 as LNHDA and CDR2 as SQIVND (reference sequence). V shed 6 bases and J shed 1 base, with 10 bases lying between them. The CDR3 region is CASSTGDSGNTIYF. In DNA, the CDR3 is TGTGCCAGTAGCACCGGAGATTCTGGAAACACCATATATTTT.

CDR3 sequence reads: CASSDPWTRSGPDTQYF. The CDR3 nucleotides read TGTGCCAGCAGTGACCCGTGGACTAGAAGTGGCCCAGATACGCAGTATTTT. The chain links TRBV2 to TRBJ2-3, with 7 nucleotides matching TRBD2. V was clipped by 3 bases and J by 4 bases; unmatched bases: 13. The germline gives CDR1 SNHLY, CDR2 FYNNEI. The CDR3 totals 17 residues.

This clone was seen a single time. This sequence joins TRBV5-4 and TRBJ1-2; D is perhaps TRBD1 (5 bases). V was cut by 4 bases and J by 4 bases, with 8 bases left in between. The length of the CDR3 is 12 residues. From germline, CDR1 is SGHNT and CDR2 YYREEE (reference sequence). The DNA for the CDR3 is TGTGCCAGCAGCAAGGACATCTATGGCTACACCTTC. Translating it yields CASSKDIYGYTF.

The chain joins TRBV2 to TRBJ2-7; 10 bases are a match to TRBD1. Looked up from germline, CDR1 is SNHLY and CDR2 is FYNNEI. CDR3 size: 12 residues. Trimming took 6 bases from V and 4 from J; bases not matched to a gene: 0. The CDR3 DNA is TGTGCCAGCAGGGACAGGGGGTACGAGCAGTACTTC. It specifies CASRDRGYEQYF.

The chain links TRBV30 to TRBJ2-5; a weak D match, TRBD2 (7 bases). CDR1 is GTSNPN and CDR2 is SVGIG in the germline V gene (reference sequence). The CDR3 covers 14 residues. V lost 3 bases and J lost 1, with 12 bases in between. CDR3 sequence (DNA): TGTGCCTGGAGCAAAGGGGGGGCCCAAGAGACCCAGTACTTC. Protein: CAWSKGGAQETQYF.

The CDR3 here is CASSPPRAANSPLHF. The DNA for the CDR3 is TGTGCCAGCTCACCACCGAGGGCAGCTAATTCACCCCTCCACTTT. The J gene is TRBJ1-6, the V gene TRBV18, with unresolved D. The CDR3 contains 15 residues. Germline V gives CDR1 KGHSH, CDR2 LQKENI. Trimming cost V 0 bases and J 6 bases, with 9 bases left between them. The whole variable domain, filled in from reference TRBV18 and TRBJ1-6, reads NAGVMQNPRHLVRRRGQEARLRCSPMKGHSHVYWYRQLPEEGLKFMVYLQKENIIDESGMPKERFSAEFPKEGPSILRIQQVVRGDSAAYFCASSPPRAANSPLHFGNGTRLTVT.

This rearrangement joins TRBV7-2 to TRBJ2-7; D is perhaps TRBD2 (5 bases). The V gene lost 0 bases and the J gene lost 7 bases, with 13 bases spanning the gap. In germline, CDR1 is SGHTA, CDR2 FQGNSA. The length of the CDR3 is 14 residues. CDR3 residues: CASSLADSFVEQYF. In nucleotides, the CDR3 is TGTGCCAGCAGCTTAGCGGACTCCTTTGTGGAGCAGTACTTC.

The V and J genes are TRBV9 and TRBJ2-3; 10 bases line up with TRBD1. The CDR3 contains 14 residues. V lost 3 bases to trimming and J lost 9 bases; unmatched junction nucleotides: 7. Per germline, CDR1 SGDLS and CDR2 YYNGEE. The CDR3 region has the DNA TGTGCCAGCAGCGCGGACAGGGGGGTAGGGACGCAGTATTTT. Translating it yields CASSADRGVGTQYF.

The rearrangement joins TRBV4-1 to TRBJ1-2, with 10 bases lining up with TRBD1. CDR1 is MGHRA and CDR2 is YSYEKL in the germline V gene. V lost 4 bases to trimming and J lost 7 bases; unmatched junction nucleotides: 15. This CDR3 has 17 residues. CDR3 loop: CASSRSGVTGGKGGYTF. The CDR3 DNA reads TGCGCCAGCAGCCGCTCAGGGGTGACAGGGGGCAAGGGTGGCTACACCTTC.

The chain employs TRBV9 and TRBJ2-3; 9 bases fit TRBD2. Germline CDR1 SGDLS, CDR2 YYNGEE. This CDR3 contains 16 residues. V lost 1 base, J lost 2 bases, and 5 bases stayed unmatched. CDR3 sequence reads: CASSVSAGGTTDTQYF. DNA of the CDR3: TGTGCCAGCAGCGTATCAGCGGGGGGCACCACAGATACGCAGTATTTT.

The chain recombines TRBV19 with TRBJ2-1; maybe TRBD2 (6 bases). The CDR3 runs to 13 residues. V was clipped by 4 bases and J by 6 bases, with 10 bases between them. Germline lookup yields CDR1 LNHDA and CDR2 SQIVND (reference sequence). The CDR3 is CASSTKLANEQFF. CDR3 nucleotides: TGTGCCAGTAGTACCAAACTAGCCAATGAGCAGTTCTTC.

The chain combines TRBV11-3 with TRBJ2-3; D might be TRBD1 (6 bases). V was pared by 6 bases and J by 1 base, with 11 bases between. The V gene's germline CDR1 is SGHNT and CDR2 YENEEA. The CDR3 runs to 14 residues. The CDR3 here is CASSTGTGTDTQYF. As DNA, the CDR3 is TGTGCCAGCAGTACAGGGACGGGCACAGATACGCAGTATTTT.

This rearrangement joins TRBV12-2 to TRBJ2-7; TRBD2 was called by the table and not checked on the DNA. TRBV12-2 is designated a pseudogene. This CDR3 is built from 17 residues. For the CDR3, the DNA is TGTGCAAGTCGCTTAGGTAGCGGGGGGTATAGCTCCTACGAGCAGTACTTC. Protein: CASRLGSGGYSSYEQYF.

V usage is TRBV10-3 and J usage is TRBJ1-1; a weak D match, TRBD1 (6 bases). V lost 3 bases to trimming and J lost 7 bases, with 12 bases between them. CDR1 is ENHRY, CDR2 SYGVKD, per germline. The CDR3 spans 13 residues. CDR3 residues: CAISDGGGGEAFF. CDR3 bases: TGTGCCATCAGTGACGGAGGGGGGGGTGAAGCTTTCTTT.